This T cell receptor (beta chain) appears in the sequencing data of a study of T cell changes during pregnancy in multiple sclerosis. Some clones are missing from TCRdb's copy, which holds only in-frame ones; the method was immunoSEQ multiplex PCR. The profile shows fewer than 150,000 clones, roughly 95% of them singletons. The CDR3 extends over 18 amino acids. Germline V CDR1 and CDR2: SGHRS, YFSETQ. Unmatched junction bases numbered 16, after V lost 4 bases and J lost 5 bases. The sequencing here drew on peripheral blood, taken after pregnancy. This chain connects TRBV5-1 to TRBJ2-4, with 9 bases that match TRBD1. The clonotype comes from a female donor with multiple sclerosis, enrolled in a pregnancy study. DNA of the CDR3: TGCGCCAGCAGCCGGGTAGGAACCACAGGGGGCCGACAAAACATTCAGTACTTC. Encoded protein: CASSRVGTTGGRQNIQYF.